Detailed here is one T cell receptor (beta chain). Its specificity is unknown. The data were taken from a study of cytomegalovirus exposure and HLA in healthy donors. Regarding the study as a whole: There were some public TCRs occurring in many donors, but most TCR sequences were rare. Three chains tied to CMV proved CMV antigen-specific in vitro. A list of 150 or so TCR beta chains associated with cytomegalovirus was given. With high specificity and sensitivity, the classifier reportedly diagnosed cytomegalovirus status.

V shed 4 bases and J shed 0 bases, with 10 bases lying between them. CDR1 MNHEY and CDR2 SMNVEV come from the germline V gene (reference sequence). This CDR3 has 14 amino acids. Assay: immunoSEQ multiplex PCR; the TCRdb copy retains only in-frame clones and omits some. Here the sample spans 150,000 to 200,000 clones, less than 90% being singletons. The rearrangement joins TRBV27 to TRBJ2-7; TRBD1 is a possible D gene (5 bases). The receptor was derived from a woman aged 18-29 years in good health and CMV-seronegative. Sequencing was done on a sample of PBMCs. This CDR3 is CASSWGGRSYEQYF. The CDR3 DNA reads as TGTGCCAGCAGTTGGGGCGGACGCTCCTACGAGCAGTACTTC.